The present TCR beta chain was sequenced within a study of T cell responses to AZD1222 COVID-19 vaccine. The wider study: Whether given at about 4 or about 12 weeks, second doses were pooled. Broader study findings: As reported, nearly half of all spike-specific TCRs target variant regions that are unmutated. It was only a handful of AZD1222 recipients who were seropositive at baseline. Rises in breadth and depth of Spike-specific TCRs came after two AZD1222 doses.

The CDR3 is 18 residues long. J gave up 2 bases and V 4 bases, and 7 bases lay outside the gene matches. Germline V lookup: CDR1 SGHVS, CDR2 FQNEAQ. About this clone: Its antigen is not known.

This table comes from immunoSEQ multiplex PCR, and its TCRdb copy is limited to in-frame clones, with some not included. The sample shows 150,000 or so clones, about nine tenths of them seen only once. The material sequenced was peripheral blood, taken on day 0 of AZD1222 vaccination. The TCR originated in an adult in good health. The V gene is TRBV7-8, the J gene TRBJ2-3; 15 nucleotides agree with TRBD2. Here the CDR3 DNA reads TGTGCCAGCAGCTCCCGGACTAGCGGGGGGGTTTTCACAGATACGCAGTATTTT. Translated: CASSSRTSGGVFTDTQYF.